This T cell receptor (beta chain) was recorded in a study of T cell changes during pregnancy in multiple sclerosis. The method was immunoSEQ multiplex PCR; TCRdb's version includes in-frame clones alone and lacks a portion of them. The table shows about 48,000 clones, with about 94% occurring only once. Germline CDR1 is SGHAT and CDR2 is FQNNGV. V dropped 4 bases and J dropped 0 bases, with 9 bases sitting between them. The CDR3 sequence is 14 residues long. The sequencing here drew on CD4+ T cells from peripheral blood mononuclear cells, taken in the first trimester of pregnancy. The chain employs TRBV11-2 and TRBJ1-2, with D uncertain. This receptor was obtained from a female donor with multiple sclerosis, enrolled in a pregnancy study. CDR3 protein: CASSSLTANYGYTF. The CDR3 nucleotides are TGTGCCAGCAGCTCTTTAACAGCTAACTATGGCTACACCTTC.